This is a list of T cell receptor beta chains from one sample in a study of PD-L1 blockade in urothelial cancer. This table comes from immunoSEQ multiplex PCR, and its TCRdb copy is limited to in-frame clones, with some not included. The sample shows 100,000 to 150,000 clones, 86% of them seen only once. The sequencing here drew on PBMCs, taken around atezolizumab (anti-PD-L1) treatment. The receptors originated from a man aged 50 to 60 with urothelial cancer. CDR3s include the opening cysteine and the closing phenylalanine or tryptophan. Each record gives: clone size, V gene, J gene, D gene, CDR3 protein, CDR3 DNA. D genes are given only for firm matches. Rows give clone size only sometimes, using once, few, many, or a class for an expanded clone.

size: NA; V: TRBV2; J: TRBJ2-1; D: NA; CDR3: CASSVYRDSSEQFF; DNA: TGTGCCAGCAGTGTCTACAGGGATTCTAGCGAGCAGTTCTTC
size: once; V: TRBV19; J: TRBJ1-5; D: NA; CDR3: CASSMFSGGGNQPQHF; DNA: TGTGCCAGTAGTATGTTTTCTGGGGGCGGCAATCAGCCCCAGCATTTT
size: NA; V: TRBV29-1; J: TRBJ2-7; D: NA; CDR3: CSVRTNAYEQYF; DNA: TGCAGCGTCCGGACTAACGCCTACGAGCAGTACTTC
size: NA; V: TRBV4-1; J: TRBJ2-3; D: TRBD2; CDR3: CASDPGGRAGDTQYF; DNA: TGCGCCAGCGACCCTGGCGGGAGGGCCGGAGATACGCAGTATTTT
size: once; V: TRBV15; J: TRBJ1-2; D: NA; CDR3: CATRGSFNYGYTF; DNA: TGTGCCACCAGGGGCAGTTTCAACTATGGCTACACCTTC
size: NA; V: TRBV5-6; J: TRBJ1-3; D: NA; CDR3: CASNPNSKTGNTIYF; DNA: TGTGCCAGCAACCCCAACAGTAAGACCGGAAACACCATATATTTT
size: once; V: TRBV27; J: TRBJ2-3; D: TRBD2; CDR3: CASSLRSGGGPDTQYF; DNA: TGTGCCAGCAGTTTAAGATCTGGGGGAGGGCCAGATACGCAGTATTTT
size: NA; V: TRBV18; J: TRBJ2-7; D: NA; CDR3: CASSTGTTYEQYF; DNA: TGTGCCAGCTCAACCGGGACAACCTACGAGCAGTACTTC
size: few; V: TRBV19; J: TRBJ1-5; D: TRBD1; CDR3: CASSDRVQPQHF; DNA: TGTGCCAGTAGTGACAGGGTTCAGCCCCAGCATTTT
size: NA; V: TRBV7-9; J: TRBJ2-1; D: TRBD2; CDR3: CASSSREGRLSEQFF; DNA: TGTGCCAGCAGCTCCCGGGAGGGCCGTTTGAGTGAGCAGTTCTTC
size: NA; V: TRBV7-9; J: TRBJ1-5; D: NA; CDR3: CASSLAWTDWNQPQHF; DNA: TGTGCCAGCAGCTTAGCTTGGACAGATTGGAATCAGCCCCAGCATTTT
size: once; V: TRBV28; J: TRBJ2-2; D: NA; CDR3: CASGPGTFTGELFF; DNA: TGTGCCAGCGGGCCCGGGACTTTCACCGGGGAGCTGTTTTTT
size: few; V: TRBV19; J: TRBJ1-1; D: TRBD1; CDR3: CASRTGGELNTEAFF; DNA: TGTGCCAGTAGGACAGGGGGAGAACTCAACACTGAAGCTTTCTTT
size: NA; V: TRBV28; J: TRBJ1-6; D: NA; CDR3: CASSSAESPLHF; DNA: TGTGCCAGCAGTTCCGCGGAATCACCCCTCCACTTT
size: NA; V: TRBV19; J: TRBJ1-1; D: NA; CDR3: CASSIGELNTEAFF; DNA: TGTGCCAGTAGTATAGGCGAGCTCAACACTGAAGCTTTCTTT
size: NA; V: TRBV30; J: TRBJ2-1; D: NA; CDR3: CAWSSQGNEQFF; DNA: TGTGCCTGGAGTTCTCAGGGTAATGAGCAGTTCTTC
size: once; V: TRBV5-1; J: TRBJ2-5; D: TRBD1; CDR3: CASRLGQGALGETQYF; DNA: TGCGCCAGCAGATTGGGACAGGGGGCTCTTGGAGAGACCCAGTACTTC
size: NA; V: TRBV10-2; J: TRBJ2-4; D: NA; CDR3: CASSAPESAKNIQYF; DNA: TGCGCCAGCAGTGCCCCCGAGTCAGCCAAAAACATTCAGTACTTC
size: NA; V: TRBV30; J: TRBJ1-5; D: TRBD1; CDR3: CAWSGKGTGGQPQHF; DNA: TGTGCCTGGAGTGGTAAAGGGACAGGGGGTCAGCCCCAGCATTTT
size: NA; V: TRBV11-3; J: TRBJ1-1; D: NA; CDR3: CASSLRDSPGTEAFF; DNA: TGTGCCAGCAGCCTCAGAGACTCGCCCGGGACTGAAGCTTTCTTT
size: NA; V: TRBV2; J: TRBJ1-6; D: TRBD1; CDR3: CASSEGRGQGSPLHF; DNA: TGTGCCAGCAGTGAAGGGCGGGGACAGGGTTCACCCCTCCACTTT
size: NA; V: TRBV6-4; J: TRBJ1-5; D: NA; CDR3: CASGAGGNQPQHF; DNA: TGTGCCAGCGGAGCCGGGGGCAATCAGCCCCAGCATTTT
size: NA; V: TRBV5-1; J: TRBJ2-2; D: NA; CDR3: CASSRQGNTGELFF; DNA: TGCGCCAGCAGTCGGCAGGGGAACACCGGGGAGCTGTTTTTT